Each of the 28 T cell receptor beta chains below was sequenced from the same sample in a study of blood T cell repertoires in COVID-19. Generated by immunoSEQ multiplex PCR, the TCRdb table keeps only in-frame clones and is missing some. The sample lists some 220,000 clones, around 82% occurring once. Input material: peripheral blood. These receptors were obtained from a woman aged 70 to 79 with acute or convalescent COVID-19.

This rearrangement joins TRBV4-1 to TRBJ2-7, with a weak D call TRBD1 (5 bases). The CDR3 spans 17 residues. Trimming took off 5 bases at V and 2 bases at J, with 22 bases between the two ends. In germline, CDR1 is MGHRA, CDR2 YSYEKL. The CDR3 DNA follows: TGCGCCAGCAGCAGAAACAGGTTGGGGCCGTCCCCCTACGAGCAGTACTTC. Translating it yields CASSRNRLGPSPYEQYF.

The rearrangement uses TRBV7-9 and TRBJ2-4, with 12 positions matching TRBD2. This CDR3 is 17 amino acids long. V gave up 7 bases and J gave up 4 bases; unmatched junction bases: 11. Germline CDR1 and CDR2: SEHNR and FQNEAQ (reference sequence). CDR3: CASTLGPSGGAKNIQYF. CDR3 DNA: TGTGCCAGCACCCTTGGCCCTAGCGGGGGGGCGAAAAACATTCAGTACTTC.

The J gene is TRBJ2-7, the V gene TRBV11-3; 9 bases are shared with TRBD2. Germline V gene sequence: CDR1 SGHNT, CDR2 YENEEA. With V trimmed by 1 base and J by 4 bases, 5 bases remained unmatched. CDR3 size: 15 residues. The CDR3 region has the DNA TGTGCCAGCAGCTTAGGGCGGGGGGGCCAATACGAGCAGTACTTC. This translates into CASSLGRGGQYEQYF.

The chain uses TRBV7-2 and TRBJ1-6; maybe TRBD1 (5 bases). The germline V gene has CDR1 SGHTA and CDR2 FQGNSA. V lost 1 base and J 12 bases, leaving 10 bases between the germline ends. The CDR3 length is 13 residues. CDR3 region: CASSLVQGGPLHF. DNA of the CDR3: TGTGCCAGCAGCTTAGTCCAGGGAGGACCCCTCCACTTT.

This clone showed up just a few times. The DNA for the CDR3 is TGTGCCAGCAGCCCCAAGGGACAGGAAAATTCACCCCTCCACTTT. Translating gives CASSPKGQENSPLHF. This sequence joins TRBV7-2 and TRBJ1-6; 8 positions agree with TRBD1. Germline trimming cut 5 bases from V and 7 bases from J; bases unmatched to any gene: 7. This CDR3 is 15 amino acids long. CDR1 and CDR2 (germline): SGHTA, FQGNSA.

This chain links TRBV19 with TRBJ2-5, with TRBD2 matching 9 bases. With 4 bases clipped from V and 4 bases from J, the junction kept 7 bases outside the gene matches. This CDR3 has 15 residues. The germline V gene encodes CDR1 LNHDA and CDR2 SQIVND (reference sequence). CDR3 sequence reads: CASSNSGGSGETQYF. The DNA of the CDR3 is TGTGCCAGTAGTAACAGCGGGGGGTCTGGAGAGACCCAGTACTTC.

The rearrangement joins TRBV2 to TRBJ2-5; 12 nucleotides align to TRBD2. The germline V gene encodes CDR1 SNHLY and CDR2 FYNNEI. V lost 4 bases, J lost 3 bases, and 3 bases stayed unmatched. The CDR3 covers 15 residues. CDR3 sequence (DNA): TGTGCCAGCAGTGCGGCTAGCGGGGGGGAAGAGACCCAGTACTTC. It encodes CASSAASGGEETQYF.

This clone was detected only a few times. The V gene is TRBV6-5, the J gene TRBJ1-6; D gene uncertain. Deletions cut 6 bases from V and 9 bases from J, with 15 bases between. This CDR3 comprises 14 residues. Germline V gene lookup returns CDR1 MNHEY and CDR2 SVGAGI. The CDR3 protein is CASRHSREGSPLHF. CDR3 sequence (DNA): TGTGCCAGCAGGCACTCCCGTGAGGGTTCACCCCTCCACTTT.

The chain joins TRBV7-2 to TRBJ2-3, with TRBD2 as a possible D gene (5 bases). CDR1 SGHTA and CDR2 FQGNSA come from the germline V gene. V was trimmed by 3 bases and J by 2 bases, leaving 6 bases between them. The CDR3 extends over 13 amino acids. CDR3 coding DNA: TGTGCCAGCAGCTTTAGCGTCACAGATACGCAGTATTTT. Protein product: CASSFSVTDTQYF.

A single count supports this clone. CDR3: CSVVAGEGDTQYF. CDR3 coding DNA: TGCAGCGTTGTAGCAGGGGAAGGAGATACGCAGTATTTT. The chain joins TRBV29-1 to TRBJ2-3, with a weak D call TRBD1 (6 bases). CDR1 and CDR2 (germline): SQVTM, ANQGSEA. V was pared by 4 bases and J by 5 bases, with 13 bases between. The CDR3 contains 13 residues.

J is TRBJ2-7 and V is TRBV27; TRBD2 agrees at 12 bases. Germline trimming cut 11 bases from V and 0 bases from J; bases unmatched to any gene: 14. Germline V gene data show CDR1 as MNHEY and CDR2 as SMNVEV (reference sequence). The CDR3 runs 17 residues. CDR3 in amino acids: CAALTSGGPLGSYEQYV. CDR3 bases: TGTGCCGCCCTCACTAGCGGGGGGCCTCTCGGCTCCTACGAGCAGTACGTC.

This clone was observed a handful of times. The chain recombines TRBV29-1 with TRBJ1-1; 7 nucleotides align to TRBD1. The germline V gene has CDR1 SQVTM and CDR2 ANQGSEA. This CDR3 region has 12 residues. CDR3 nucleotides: TGCAGTGGTCTTGGGGACAGAACTGAAGCTTTCTTT. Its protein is CSGLGDRTEAFF.

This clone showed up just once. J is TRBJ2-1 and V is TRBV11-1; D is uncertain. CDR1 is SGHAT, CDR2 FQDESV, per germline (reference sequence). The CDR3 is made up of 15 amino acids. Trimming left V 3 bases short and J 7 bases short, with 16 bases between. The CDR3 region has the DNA TGTGCCAGCAGCTTGGCCTTTAACGTATATAATGAGCAGTTCTTC. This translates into CASSLAFNVYNEQFF.

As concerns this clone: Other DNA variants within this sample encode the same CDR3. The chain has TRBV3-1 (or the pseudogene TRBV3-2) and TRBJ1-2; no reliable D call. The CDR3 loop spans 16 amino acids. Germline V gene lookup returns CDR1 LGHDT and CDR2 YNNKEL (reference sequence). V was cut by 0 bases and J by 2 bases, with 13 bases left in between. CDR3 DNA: TGTGCCAGCAGCCAAGATCTGACGGGGTCCAACTATGGCTACACCTTC. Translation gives CASSQDLTGSNYGYTF.

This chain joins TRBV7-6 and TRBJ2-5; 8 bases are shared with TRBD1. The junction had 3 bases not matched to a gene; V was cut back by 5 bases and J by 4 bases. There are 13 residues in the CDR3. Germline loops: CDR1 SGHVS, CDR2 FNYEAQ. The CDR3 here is CASSRQGRETQYF. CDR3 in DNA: TGTGCCAGCAGCCGACAGGGGAGAGAGACCCAGTACTTC.

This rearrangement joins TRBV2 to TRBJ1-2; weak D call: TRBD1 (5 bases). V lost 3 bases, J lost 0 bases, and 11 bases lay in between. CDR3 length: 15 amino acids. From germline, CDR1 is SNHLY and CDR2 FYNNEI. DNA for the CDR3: TGTGCCAGCAGTGATCAGGGTAGGGCTAACTATGGCTACACCTTC. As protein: CASSDQGRANYGYTF.

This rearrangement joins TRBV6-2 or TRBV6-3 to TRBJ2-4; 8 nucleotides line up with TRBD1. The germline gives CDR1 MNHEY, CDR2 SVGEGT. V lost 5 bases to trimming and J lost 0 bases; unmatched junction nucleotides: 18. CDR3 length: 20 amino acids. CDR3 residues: CASSLPSGTGTLLAKNIQYF. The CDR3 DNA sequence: TGTGCCAGCAGTCTACCGTCCGGGACAGGTACACTACTAGCCAAAAACATTCAGTACTTC.

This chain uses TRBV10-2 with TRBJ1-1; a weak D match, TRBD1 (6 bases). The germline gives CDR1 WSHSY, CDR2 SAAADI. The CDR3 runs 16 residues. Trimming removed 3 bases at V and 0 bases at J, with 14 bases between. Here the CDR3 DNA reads TGCGCCAGCAGTGAAGTAGGGAGGGGGATGAACACTGAAGCTTTCTTT. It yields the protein CASSEVGRGMNTEAFF.

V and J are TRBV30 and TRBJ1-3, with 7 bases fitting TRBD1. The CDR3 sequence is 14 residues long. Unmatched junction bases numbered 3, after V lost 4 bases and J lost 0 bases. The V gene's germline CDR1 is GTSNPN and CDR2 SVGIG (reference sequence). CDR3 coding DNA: TGTGCCTGGAAACAGGGGAACTCTGGAAACACCATATATTTT. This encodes CAWKQGNSGNTIYF.

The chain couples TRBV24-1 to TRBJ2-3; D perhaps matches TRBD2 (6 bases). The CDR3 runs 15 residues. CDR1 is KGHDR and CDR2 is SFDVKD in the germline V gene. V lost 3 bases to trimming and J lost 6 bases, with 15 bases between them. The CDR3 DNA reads TGTGCCACCAGTGATCCGGACGGGACTTGGGATACGCAGTATTTT. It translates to CATSDPDGTWDTQYF.

CDR3 in DNA: TGTGCCAGCAGCCCCCGGGGGGGTCAAGAGACCCAGTACTTC. Its translation: CASSPRGGQETQYF. The J gene is TRBJ2-5, the V gene TRBV9, with 8 nucleotides matching TRBD2. Germline CDR1 and CDR2: SGDLS and YYNGEE. The CDR3 loop spans 14 amino acids. With V trimmed by 4 bases and J by 2 bases, 4 bases remained unmatched. The full variable domain, completed using reference TRBV9 and TRBJ2-5, is DSGVTQTPKHLITATGQRVTLRCSPRSGDLSVYWYQQSLDQGLQFLIQYYNGEERAKGNILERFSAQQFPDLHSELNLSSLELGDSALYFCASSPRGGQETQYFGPGTRLLVL.

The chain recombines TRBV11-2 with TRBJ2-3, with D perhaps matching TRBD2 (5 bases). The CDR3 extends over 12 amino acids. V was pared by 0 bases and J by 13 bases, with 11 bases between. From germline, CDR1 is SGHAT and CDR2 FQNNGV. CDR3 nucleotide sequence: TGTGCCAGCAGCTTAGATGGACGGAGGAAGTATTTT. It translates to CASSLDGRRKYF.

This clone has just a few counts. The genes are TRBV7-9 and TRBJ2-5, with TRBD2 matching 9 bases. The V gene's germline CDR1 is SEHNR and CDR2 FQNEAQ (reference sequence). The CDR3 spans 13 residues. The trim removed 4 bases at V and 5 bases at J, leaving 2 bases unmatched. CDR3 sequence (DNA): TGTGCCAGCAGCTGGAGCGGGAGGGAGACCCAGTACTTC. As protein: CASSWSGRETQYF.

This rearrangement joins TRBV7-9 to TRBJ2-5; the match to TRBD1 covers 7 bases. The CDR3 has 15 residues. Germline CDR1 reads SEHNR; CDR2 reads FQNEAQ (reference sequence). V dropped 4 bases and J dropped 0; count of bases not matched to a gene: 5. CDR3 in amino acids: CASSSWGQNQETQYF. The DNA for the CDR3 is TGTGCCAGCAGCTCCTGGGGACAGAACCAAGAGACCCAGTACTTC.

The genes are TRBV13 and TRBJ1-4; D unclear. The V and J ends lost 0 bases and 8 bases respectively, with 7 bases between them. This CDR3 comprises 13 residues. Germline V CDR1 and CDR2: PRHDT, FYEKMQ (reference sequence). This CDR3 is CASSLGQLEKLFF. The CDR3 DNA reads TGTGCCAGCAGCTTAGGACAGCTGGAAAAACTGTTTTTT.

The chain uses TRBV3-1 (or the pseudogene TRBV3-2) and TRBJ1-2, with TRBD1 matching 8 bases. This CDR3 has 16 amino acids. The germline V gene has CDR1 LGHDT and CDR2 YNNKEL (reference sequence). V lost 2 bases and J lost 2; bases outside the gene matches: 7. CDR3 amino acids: CASSQIEQGVNYGYTF. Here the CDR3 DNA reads TGTGCCAGCAGCCAAATTGAACAGGGGGTAAACTATGGCTACACCTTC.

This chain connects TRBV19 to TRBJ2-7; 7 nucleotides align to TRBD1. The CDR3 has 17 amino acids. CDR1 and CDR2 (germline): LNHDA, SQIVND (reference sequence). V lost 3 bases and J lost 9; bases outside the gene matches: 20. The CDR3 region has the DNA TGTGCCAGTAGTATCCGGAACTCCGGGACAGCATCTACGACGCAGTACTTC. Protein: CASSIRNSGTASTTQYF.

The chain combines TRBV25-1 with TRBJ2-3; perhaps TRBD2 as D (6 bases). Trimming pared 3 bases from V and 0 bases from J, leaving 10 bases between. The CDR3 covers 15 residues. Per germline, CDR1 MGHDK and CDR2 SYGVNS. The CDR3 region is CASSDPTRSTDTQYF. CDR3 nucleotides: TGTGCCAGCAGTGACCCGACTAGAAGCACAGATACGCAGTATTTT.